This is a list of T cell receptor beta chains from one sample in a study of cytomegalovirus exposure and HLA in healthy donors. Profiling relied on immunoSEQ multiplex PCR, and the TCRdb table lists in-frame clones only, not all of them. The sample shows roughly 200,000 clones, 65% to 90% of them seen only once. The sequenced material came from PBMCs. The receptor source for this set is a woman in her 30s in good health and CMV-seronegative. Both conserved end residues are trimmed from each CDR3. The size of a clone is reported for some rows only, either as once, few or many, or as a class for expanded clones.

v_gene,j_gene,abundance,CDR3aa
TRBV28,TRBJ1-2,few,ASSLGAGYGYT
TRBV4-1,TRBJ2-3,few,ASSQVVLVGGTQY
TRBV4-2,TRBJ1-4,few,ASSREVATNEKLF
TRBV18,TRBJ1-1,once,ASSQRSGANTEAF
TRBV5-4,TRBJ2-5,once,ASSLWLETQY
TRBV30,TRBJ1-1,once,AWTSGGNGRIEAF
TRBV11-3,TRBJ2-2,few,ASSLGGATNTGELF
TRBV7-7,-,-,ASSLDRSARCEQY
TRBV5-1,TRBJ2-3,-,ASSLEGQAQDTQY
TRBV7-2,TRBJ2-1,once,ASSSRSGIYNEQF
TRBV5-1,TRBJ2-3,once,ASSLKLAGGTDTQY
TRBV6-1,TRBJ2-3,-,ASSDTPNTQY
TRBV10-3,TRBJ1-1,-,AISELMNTEAF
TRBV29-1,TRBJ1-2,-,SVDETGTNYGYT
TRBV9,TRBJ2-2,-,ASSALAGGPLAGELF
TRBV29-1,TRBJ2-3,-,SVGQSTDTQY
TRBV7-9,TRBJ1-4,-,ASTYRDREPEKLF
TRBV2,TRBJ2-7,-,ASMFRLLSYEQY
TRBV19,TRBJ2-6,few,DNTGSGWANVLT
TRBV28,TRBJ2-5,once,ASSLGGGQETQY
TRBV5-6,TRBJ1-1,-,ASSWDRGSAEAF
TRBV5-1,TRBJ2-7,few,ASRLGQSSYEQY
TRBV6-6,TRBJ2-3,-,ASTSGESTDTQY
TRBV4-1,TRBJ1-1,-,ASSQASSGTEAF
TRBV14,TRBJ2-1,-,ASSPLAEYNEQF
TRBV6-4,TRBJ2-1,-,ASSVHGTANEQF
TRBV18,TRBJ2-3,-,ASSLRQGARTDTQY
TRBV29-1,TRBJ2-3,-,SVDSRQGGWTDTQY
TRBV7-8,TRBJ2-1,-,ASSSRDSKNNEQF
TRBV5-6,TRBJ2-5,once,ASSLFKTGEDETQY
TRBV19,TRBJ1-1,-,ASSPRTANTEAF
TRBV19,TRBJ2-1,-,ASSSRGTGYNEQF
TRBV5-1,TRBJ2-3,few,ASSFGAGGGDTQY
TRBV7-8,TRBJ2-1,-,ASSSSGLSNEQF
TRBV6-5,TRBJ2-3,-,ASKAGRSTDTQY
TRBV19,TRBJ1-3,-,ASSGHDSGNTIY
TRBV28,TRBJ2-5,-,ASSPREETQY
TRBV7-8,TRBJ2-3,-,ASSYSNPGGTDTQY
TRBV7-6,TRBJ2-1,-,ASSSRDRGVYEQF
TRBV5-4,TRBJ2-7,few,ASSSGQGRSYEQY